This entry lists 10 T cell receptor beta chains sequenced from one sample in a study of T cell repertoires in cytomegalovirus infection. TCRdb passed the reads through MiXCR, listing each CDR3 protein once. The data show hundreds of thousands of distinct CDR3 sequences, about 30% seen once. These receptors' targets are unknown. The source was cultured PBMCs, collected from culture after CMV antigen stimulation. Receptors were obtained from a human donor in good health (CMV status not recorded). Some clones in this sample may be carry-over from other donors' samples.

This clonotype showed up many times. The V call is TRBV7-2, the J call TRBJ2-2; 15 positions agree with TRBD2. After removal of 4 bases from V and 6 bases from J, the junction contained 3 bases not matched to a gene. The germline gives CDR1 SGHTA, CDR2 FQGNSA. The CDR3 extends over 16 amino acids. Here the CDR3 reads CASSWTSGRASGELFF. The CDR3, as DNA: TGTGCCAGCAGCTGGACTAGCGGGAGGGCATCCGGGGAGCTGTTTTTT.

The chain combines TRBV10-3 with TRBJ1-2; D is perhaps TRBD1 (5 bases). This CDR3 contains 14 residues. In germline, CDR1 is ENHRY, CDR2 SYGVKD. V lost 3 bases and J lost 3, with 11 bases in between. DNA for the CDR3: TGTGCCATCAGTGATGCCGGGACGGACTATGGCTACACCTTC. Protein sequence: CAISDAGTDYGYTF.

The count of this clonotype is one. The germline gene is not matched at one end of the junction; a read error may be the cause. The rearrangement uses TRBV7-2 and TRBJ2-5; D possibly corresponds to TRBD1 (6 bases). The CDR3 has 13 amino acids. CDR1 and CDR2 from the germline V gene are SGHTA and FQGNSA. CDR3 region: CGSSLVTGETQYF. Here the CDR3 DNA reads TGTGGCAGCAGCTTAGTAACAGGGGAGACCCAGTACTTC.

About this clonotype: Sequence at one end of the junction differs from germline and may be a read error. CDR3 in DNA: TGTGCCAGCAGTTTTCCGGGACTAGCGGGAGGCTCCAACGAGCAGTACTTC. This codes for CASSFPGLAGGSNEQYF. This chain joins TRBV6-6 and TRBJ2-7; 15 bases match TRBD2. Germline V lookup: CDR1 MNHNY, CDR2 SVGAGI (reference sequence). This CDR3 is 17 amino acids long.

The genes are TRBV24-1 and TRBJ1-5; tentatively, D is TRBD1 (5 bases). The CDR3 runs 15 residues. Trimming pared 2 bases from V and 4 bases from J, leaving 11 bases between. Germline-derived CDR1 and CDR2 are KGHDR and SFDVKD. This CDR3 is CATSDSGVVNQPQHF. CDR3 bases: TGTGCCACCAGTGATTCGGGGGTGGTGAATCAGCCCCAGCATTTT.

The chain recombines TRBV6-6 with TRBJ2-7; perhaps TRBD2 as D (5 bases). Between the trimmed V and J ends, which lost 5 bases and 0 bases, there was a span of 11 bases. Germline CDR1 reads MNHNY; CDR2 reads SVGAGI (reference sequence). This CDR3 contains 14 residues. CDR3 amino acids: CASSDTGISYEQYF. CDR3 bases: TGTGCCAGCAGTGACACCGGGATCTCCTACGAGCAGTACTTC.

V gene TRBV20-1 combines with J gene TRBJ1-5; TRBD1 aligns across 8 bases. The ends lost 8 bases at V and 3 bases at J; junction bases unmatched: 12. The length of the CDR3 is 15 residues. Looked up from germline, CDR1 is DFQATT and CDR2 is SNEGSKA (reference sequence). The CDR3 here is CSFSPGTGFNQPQHF. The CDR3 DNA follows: TGCAGTTTTTCTCCCGGGACAGGTTTCAATCAGCCCCAGCATTTT.

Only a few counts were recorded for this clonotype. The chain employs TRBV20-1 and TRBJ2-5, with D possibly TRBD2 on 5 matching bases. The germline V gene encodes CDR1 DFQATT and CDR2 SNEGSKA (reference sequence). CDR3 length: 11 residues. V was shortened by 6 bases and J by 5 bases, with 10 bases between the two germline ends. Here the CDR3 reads CSARTWETQYF. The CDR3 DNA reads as TGCAGTGCCAGGACTTGGGAGACCCAGTACTTC.

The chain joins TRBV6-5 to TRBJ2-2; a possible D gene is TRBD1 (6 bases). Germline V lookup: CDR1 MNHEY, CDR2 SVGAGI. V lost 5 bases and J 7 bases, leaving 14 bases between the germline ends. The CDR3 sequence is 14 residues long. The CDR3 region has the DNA TGTGCCAGCAGTGTCGTTGAGGGGGACGGGGAGCTGTTTTTT. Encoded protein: CASSVVEGDGELFF.

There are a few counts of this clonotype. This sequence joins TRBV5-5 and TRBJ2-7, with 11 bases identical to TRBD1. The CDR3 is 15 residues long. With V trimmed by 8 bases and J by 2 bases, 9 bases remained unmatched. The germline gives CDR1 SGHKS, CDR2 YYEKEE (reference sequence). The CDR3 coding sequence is TGTGCCAGTCTGCGAGGGACAGGGGGGGCCTACGAGCAGTACTTC. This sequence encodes CASLRGTGGAYEQYF.